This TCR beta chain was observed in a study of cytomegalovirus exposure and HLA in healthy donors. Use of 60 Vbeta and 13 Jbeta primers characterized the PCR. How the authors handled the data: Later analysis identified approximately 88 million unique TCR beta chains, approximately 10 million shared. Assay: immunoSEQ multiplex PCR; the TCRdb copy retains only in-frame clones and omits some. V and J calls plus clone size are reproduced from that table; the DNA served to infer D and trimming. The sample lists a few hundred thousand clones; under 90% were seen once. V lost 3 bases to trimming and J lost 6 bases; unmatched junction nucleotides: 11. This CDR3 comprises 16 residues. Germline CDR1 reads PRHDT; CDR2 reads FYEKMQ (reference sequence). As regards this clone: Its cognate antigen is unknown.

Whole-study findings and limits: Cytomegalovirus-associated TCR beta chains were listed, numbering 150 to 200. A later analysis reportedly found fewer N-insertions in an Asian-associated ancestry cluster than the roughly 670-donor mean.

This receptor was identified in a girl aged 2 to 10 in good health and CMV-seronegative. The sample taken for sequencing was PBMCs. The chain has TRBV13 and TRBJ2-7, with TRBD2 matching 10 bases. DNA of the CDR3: TGTGCCAGCAGCTTTCCTAGCGGGGGACCTGACCGCGAGCAGTACTTC. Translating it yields CASSFPSGGPDREQYF.